The text below deals with one TCR beta chain. The sample is drawn from a study of monozygotic twins with inflammatory bowel disease. The CDR3 consists of 18 residues. Germline V gene sequence: CDR1 LGHNA, CDR2 YSLEER. TCRdb reprocessed the 5' RACE reads and reports one entry per CDR3 protein, with no DNA. Its table records approximately 400,000 distinct CDR3 sequences. This TCR was sampled from a human donor with ulcerative colitis or Crohn's disease, or a healthy co-twin of an affected twin (not recorded which). This chain joins TRBV4-3 and TRBJ1-6; without DNA, the TCRdb call of TRBD1 cannot be checked. Sequenced material: blood. Here the CDR3 reads CASSQDPVGTGANSPLHF.